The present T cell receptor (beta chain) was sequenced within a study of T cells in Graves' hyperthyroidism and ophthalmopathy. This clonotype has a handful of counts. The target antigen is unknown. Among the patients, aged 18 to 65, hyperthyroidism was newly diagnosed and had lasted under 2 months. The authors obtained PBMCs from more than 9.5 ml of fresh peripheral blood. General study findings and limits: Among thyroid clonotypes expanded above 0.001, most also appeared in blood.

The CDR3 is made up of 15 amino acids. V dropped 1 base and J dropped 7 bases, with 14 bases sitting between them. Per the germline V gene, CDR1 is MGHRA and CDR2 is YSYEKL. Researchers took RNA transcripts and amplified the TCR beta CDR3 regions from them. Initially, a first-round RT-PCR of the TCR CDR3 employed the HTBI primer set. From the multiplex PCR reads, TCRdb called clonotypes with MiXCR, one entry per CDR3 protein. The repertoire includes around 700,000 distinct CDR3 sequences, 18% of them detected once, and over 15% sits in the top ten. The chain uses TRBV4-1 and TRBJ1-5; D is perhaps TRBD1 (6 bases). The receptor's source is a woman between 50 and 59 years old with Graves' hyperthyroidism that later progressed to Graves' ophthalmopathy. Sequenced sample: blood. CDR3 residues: CASSQAYRAGQPQHF. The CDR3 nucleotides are TGCGCCAGCAGCCAAGCTTACAGGGCAGGCCAGCCCCAGCATTTT.